This T cell receptor (beta chain) stems from a study of response to subunit inactivated influenza vaccine (dated 2018 in TCRdb). In the study overall: The study used deep quantitative T cell receptor repertoire profiling to track responses to a trivalent subunit inactivated influenza vaccine. Overall results and qualifications from the work: The authors proposed that each seasonal influenza vaccination may bring in only a limited number of new T cells.

A word on this clonotype: Its antigen is unknown. Base-call qualities are not available, and no considerably larger clone is one nucleotide away.

The protocol used for the library was RT-PCR. Data came from an Illumina HiSeq 2500. TCRdb passed the public sequencing reads through fastp at Q25 and MiXCR, retaining productive beta sequences. CDR3 protein sequences are deduplicated, and each keeps its most common genes and DNA. This sample gives about 570,000 distinct CDR3 sequences in total; 11% of them show up just once. Roughly 11% of the sample rests with the top ten. The data also belong to a second study, concerning T cells expressing NK-cell markers. The other study reports the following: The TCR beta cDNA libraries were made using 5'RACE template switching, a step that added both a universal primer site and unique molecular identifiers. Three sorted T-cell subsets (CD3+CD56+NKG2C+, CD3+CD56+NKG2C- and CD3+CD56-NKG2C+) from eight donors had their TCR beta-chain repertoires profiled. Among the eight sequenced donors, only one was HCMV-seronegative, while the other seven were HCMV-seropositive. To restrict sorting to alphabetaTCR-expressing T cells, an anti-gammadeltaTCR antibody was added in several experiments. For five or six donors, the dominant CD3+CD56+NKG2C+ clonotypes were among the top 10 CD8+ clonotypes and accounted for 1.0-7.0% of CD8+ T cells. Those dominant clonotypes were again the most abundant among CD3+CD56-NKG2C+ cells in a few donors, at roughly 28.3-60.1%. Whether the expanded NKG2C-expressing T cell clones were specific for HCMV antigens was left unclear. Randomly selected healthy volunteers, three men and five women, were used as the eight sequenced donors. A commercial ELISA kit detecting HCMV-specific IgG in serum was used to determine HCMV serostatus. Ficoll density gradient centrifugation was used to isolate peripheral blood mononuclear cells from blood. Bulk peripheral blood T-cell repertoires were additionally sequenced from unsorted PBMC for over five donors. Synthesis of cDNA was primed from the TCR beta constant segment and was followed by two consecutive PCR amplification steps. The libraries were sequenced on Illumina HiSeq 2000/2500, MiSeq or NextSeq, producing 2 x 150 bp reads. MIGEC handled demultiplexing of the reads and grouping by UMI, while MiTCR was used to assemble and quantify clonotypes. Only TCR cDNA sequences supported by at least two reads were kept to exclude erroneous sequences. Downstream repertoire analysis used the tcR package, and clonotypes were matched across fractions by CDR3 nucleotide sequence plus V segment. VDJmatch was used to annotate antigen specificity against VDJdb, with one amino acid substitution in CDR3 permitted.

The TCR originated in a man over 45 who received an inactivated influenza vaccine. Donor details come from another sample of the same person, matched by shared clones. The sequences come from PBMCs from blood, collected on the day of vaccination.

The nucleotide sequence is given as TGTGCCAGCAGGGTAGGACAGGGCCCCTACGAGCAGTACTTC. Its amino acids are CASRVGQGPYEQYF. The rearranged segments are TRBV12-1 and TRBJ2-7. TRBV12-1 is tagged as a pseudogene. From the cysteine up to the phenylalanine, the CDR3 has a length of 14 residues. Of all the DNA, just the CDR3 is kept, 42 bases in frame from base 1.